These 3 T cell receptor beta chains were all obtained from the same sample, sequenced in a study of blood T cell repertoires in COVID-19. Only in-frame clones appear in the TCRdb table, and some are missing; sequencing was by immunoSEQ multiplex PCR. The repertoire holds 75,000 or so clones, with approximately 87% as singletons. Sequencing was performed on peripheral blood. These receptors came from a woman aged 80 or older with acute or convalescent COVID-19.

The chain joins TRBV27 to TRBJ2-1; 7 bases fit TRBD2. The CDR3 has 16 residues. The V and J ends lost 4 bases and 4 bases, in that order; junction bases with no gene match: 10. CDR1 is MNHEY and CDR2 is SMNVEV in the germline V gene (reference sequence). The CDR3 DNA reads as TGTGCCAGCAGTTCCCCGACTAGCTCCTTTTACAATGAGCAGTTCTTC. Its translation: CASSSPTSSFYNEQFF.

The genes are TRBV19 and TRBJ2-2; TRBD1 might be the D (5 bases). V shed 5 bases and J shed 13 bases, with 8 bases lying between them. The CDR3 runs 10 residues. CDR1 and CDR2 (germline): LNHDA, SQIVND (reference sequence). The CDR3 loop reads CASSSGLLFF. CDR3 coding DNA: TGTGCCAGTAGTTCAGGGTTGCTGTTTTTT.

The V call is TRBV30, the J call TRBJ1-2; maybe TRBD1 (5 bases). Trimming removed 4 bases from V and 4 bases from J, with 16 bases in between. Germline V CDR1 and CDR2: GTSNPN, SVGIG (reference sequence). This CDR3 contains 14 residues. CDR3 coding DNA: TGTGCCTGGACCCTGGAAAGGGGCGTCTATGGCTACACCTTC. It specifies CAWTLERGVYGYTF.